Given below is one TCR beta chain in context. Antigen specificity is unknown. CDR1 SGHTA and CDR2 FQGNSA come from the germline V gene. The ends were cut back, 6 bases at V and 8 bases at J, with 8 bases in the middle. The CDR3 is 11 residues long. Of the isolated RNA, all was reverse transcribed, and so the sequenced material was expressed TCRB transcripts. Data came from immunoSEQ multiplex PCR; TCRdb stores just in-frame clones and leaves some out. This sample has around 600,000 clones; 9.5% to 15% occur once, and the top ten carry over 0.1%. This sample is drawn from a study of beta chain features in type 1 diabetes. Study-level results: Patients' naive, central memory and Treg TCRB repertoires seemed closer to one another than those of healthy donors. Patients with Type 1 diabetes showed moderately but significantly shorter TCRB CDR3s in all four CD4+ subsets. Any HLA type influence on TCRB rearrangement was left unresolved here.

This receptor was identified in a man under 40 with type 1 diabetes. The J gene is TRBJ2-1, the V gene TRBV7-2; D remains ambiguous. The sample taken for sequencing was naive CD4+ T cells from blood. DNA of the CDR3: TGTGCCAGCAGTCAGAAGGATGAGCAGTTCTTC. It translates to CASSQKDEQFF.